This TCR beta chain was sequenced for a study of blood T cell repertoires in COVID-19. Turning to the study itself: Samples representing acute and convalescent COVID-19 were sourced from the United States, Italy and Spain.

The germline gives CDR1 GTSNPN, CDR2 SVGIG (reference sequence). The length of the CDR3 is 14 residues. V was clipped by 4 bases and J by 4 bases; unmatched bases: 6. Authors' methods: Researchers report that nucleated cell counts were estimated from reference gene primer amplification. The protocol was immunoSEQ multiplex PCR, while the TCRdb copy is restricted to in-frame clones and leaves out a portion. The V and J calls and the clone size are those of that table, but D and trimming were determined from the DNA. The sample lists a few hundred thousand clones, 87% occurring once. This receptor was obtained from a middle-aged man in a cohort exposed to, infected with or recovered from COVID-19 (not recorded which). The V call is TRBV30, the J call TRBJ1-3, with 8 bases aligning to TRBD1. The sequencing input was PBMCs or T cells enriched from blood (not recorded which). Here the CDR3 DNA reads TGTGCCTGGAACAGACAGGGGAGCGGAAACACCATATATTTT. The encoded protein is CAWNRQGSGNTIYF.